The clone carrying this TCR beta chain was counted once. The data derive from a study of T cell changes during pregnancy in multiple sclerosis. The CDR3 is 16 amino acids. Germline values: CDR1 WNHNN, CDR2 SYGVQD (reference sequence). Trimming left V 2 bases short and J 5 bases short, with 16 bases between. The table came from immunoSEQ multiplex PCR; TCRdb's copy has only in-frame clones and leaves some out. The sample records approximately 61,000 clones, over 75% being singletons. This chain joins TRBV10-1 and TRBJ2-1, with D possibly being TRBD1 (8 bases). Specimen: peripheral blood, collected in the first trimester of pregnancy. The TCR sequence derives from a female donor with multiple sclerosis, enrolled in a pregnancy study. The CDR3 nucleotides are TGCGCCAGCAGTGAGAACAGGGGGGGGTATGACAATGAGCAGTTCTTC. Translation gives CASSENRGGYDNEQFF.